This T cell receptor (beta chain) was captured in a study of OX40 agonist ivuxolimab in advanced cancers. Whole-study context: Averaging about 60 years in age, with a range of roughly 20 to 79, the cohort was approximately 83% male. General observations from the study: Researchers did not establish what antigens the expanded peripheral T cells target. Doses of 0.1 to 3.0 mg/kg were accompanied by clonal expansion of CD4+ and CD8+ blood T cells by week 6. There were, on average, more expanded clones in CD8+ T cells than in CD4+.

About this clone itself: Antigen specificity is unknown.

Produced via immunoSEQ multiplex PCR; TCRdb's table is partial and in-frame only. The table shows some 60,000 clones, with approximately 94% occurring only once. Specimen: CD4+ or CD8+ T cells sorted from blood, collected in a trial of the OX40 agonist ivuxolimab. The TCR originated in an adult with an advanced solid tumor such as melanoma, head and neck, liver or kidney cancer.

CDR3: CASSQGVGGTIFYEQYF. The CDR3 DNA follows: TGTGCCAGCAGCCAAGGTGTCGGGGGGACCATATTCTACGAGCAGTACTTC. The chain joins TRBV14 to TRBJ2-7, with TRBD2 matching 7 bases. The CDR3 consists of 17 residues. Per germline, CDR1 SGHDN and CDR2 FVKESK. J gave up 3 bases and V 1 base, and 12 bases lay outside the gene matches.